This passage covers 13 T cell receptor beta chains from one sample sequenced in a study of blood T cells in healthy people across ages (dated by TCRdb to between 2015 and 2017). Libraries came from 5' RACE. A second PCR of roughly 7 to 11 cycles was run with a J-beta primer mix and a sample-barcoded 5' primer. TCRdb cleaned the public reads at Q25 with fastp, built clones with MiXCR and kept in-frame beta chains. Entries that share a CDR3 protein sequence are merged under the most common genes and DNA. The sample yields 1.5 million to 2 million distinct CDR3 sequences; around 42% were counted once. Clones ranked in the top ten supply 23% of the sample. The sequenced sample was blood. The receptors stem from a human donor in good health.

This clonotype showed up just a few times. The chain carries TRBV5-6 and TRBJ2-1; D might be TRBD1 (5 bases). The germline V gene encodes CDR1 SGHDT and CDR2 YYEEEE. The ends were cut back, 0 bases at V and 3 bases at J, with 16 bases in the middle. The length of the CDR3 is 17 residues. The CDR3 DNA reads as TGTGCCAGCAGCTTGGAGGCCCAGGGCTCGATCTACAATGAGCAGTTCTTC. Protein product: CASSLEAQGSIYNEQFF.

On this clonotype: The junction and the germline gene differ at one end; a read error may be behind it. The chain uses TRBV12-3 or TRBV12-4 and TRBJ2-1; possibly TRBD2 for D (6 bases). This CDR3 region has 18 residues. The CDR3 nucleotides read TGTACCAGCAGTTTCCAGGCCGGCGGGACCCTTGCCTACAATGAGCAGTTCTTC. This encodes CTSSFQAGGTLAYNEQFF.

This clonotype was picked up a small number of times. CDR3 residues: CASSGTGQPNEKLFF. The CDR3 DNA reads TGTGCCAGCAGCGGAACGGGACAGCCTAATGAAAAACTGTTTTTT. This chain links TRBV5-8 with TRBJ1-4; 7 positions match TRBD1. Germline CDR1 is SGHTS and CDR2 is YDEGEE. Trimming at V came to 4 bases and at J to 3 bases, leaving 6 bases not matched to a gene. This CDR3 has 15 amino acids.

A few counts support this clonotype. The J gene is TRBJ2-7, the V gene TRBV6-2 or TRBV6-3, with 10 positions matching TRBD1. J gave up 0 bases and V 6 bases, and 8 bases lay outside the gene matches. The CDR3 has 16 amino acids. Germline V CDR1 and CDR2: MNHEY, SVGEGT. DNA of the CDR3: TGTGCCAGCAGCCCTCGGACAGGGGGGTCCTCCTACGAGCAGTACTTC. Translation gives CASSPRTGGSSYEQYF.

This chain uses TRBV4-1 with TRBJ1-2; D remains unclear. V was pared by 1 base and J by 0 bases, with 6 bases between. The V gene's germline CDR1 is MGHRA and CDR2 YSYEKL. This CDR3 spans 14 amino acids. The CDR3 DNA sequence: TGCGCCAGCAGCCAAGGGATTACTAACTATGGCTACACCTTC. Its protein product is CASSQGITNYGYTF.

This chain connects TRBV7-6 to TRBJ2-7, with a tentative D call TRBD1 (5 bases). Germline CDR1 SGHVS, CDR2 FNYEAQ. V shed 5 bases and J shed 2 bases, with 16 bases lying between them. CDR3 length equals 15 residues. Here the CDR3 DNA reads TGTGCCAGCAGCCGCGTGTTGGGGCTTACCTACGAGCAGTACTTC. Translation gives CASSRVLGLTYEQYF.

The J gene is TRBJ2-2, the V gene TRBV7-2; a weak D match, TRBD1 (6 bases). The CDR3 totals 16 residues. Trimming shortened V by 3 bases and J by 1 base, and 12 bases separated the two germline ends. CDR1 and CDR2 from the germline V gene are SGHTA and FQGNSA. The DNA for the CDR3 is TGTGCCAGCAGCTTGTTAGGGGGACAGAACACCGGGGAGCTGTTTTTT. As protein: CASSLLGGQNTGELFF.

V gene TRBV7-3 combines with J gene TRBJ2-1; the D gene could be TRBD1 or TRBD2 (5 bases each). This CDR3 is built from 14 residues. Per germline, CDR1 SGHTA and CDR2 FQGTGA. Between the trimmed V and J ends, which lost 2 bases and 5 bases, there was a span of 10 bases. The CDR3 DNA reads TGTGCCAGCAGCTTACCGGGACGGGACAATGAGCAGTTCTTC. It is translated as CASSLPGRDNEQFF.

This clonotype appeared a few times. The chain has TRBV19 and TRBJ2-6; D is possibly TRBD1 (6 bases). Per the germline V gene, CDR1 is LNHDA and CDR2 is SQIVND (reference sequence). The CDR3 is 15 residues long. The V end was cut by 9 bases, the J end by 4 bases, with 16 bases between. Here the CDR3 reads CASTPQGPGANVLTF. In DNA form, the CDR3 reads TGTGCCAGCACCCCTCAGGGGCCCGGGGCCAACGTCCTGACTTTC.

This chain connects TRBV15 to TRBJ2-7, with 11 bases matching TRBD1. This CDR3 region has 18 residues. Unmatched junction bases numbered 11, after V lost 0 bases and J lost 4 bases. Germline V CDR1 and CDR2: LNHNV, YYDKDF (reference sequence). Written as DNA, the CDR3 is TGTGCCACCAGCAGAGATCTTCCGGACAGGGGGCGAACTTACGAGCAGTACTTC. Translated: CATSRDLPDRGRTYEQYF.

This clonotype has a handful of counts. This chain uses TRBV7-9 with TRBJ2-7; D is perhaps TRBD1 (6 bases). Trimming pared 1 base from V and 4 bases from J, leaving 14 bases between. The CDR3 length is 15 residues. In germline, CDR1 is SEHNR, CDR2 FQNEAQ (reference sequence). The CDR3 nucleotides are TGTGCCAGCAGCTTAGTTGGGGGCGCTGGGTACGAGCAGTACTTC. Protein: CASSLVGGAGYEQYF.

This clonotype was seen a few times. The chain carries TRBV29-1 and TRBJ2-1; D unclear. Trimming removed 6 bases at V and 6 bases at J, with 6 bases between. Germline loops: CDR1 SQVTM, CDR2 ANQGSEA. The CDR3 spans 10 residues. The CDR3 protein is CSVAFNEQFF. The CDR3 nucleotides read TGCAGCGTGGCGTTCAATGAGCAGTTCTTC.

The V call is TRBV29-1, the J call TRBJ2-1; a weak D match, TRBD1 (6 bases). V was pared by 6 bases and J by 0 bases, with 21 bases between. CDR3 size: 17 residues. CDR1 is SQVTM and CDR2 is ANQGSEA in the germline V gene. The CDR3 DNA sequence: TGCAGCGTCACCGGGACAAGGGCCACGAGCTCCTACAATGAGCAGTTCTTC. Translated, it gives CSVTGTRATSSYNEQFF.